The 9 T cell receptor beta chains listed next were all sequenced from one sample in a study of blood T cell repertoires in COVID-19. TCRdb's copy holds only in-frame clones and misses some; the assay was immunoSEQ multiplex PCR. The sample records under 150,000 clones, under 90% being singletons. The sequencing sample was made of peripheral blood. The source is a human donor in a cohort sampled during active COVID-19.

The chain links TRBV19 to TRBJ2-3, with TRBD2 identical over 11 bases. With 1 base clipped from V and 5 bases from J, the junction kept 5 bases outside the gene matches. CDR1 and CDR2 from the germline V gene are LNHDA and SQIVND (reference sequence). The CDR3 extends over 16 amino acids. In nucleotides, the CDR3 is TGTGCCAGTAGTATAGCACTAGCGGGGGCACTAGATACGCAGTATTTT. Its translation: CASSIALAGALDTQYF.

This chain uses TRBV5-4 with TRBJ2-1; no clear D gene. Germline values: CDR1 SGHNT, CDR2 YYREEE (reference sequence). There are 15 residues in the CDR3. The germline V and J ends were trimmed by 1 base and 0 bases, with 8 bases remaining between them. The CDR3 reads CASSLRANSYNEQFF. The CDR3 DNA reads TGTGCCAGCAGCTTGCGAGCTAACTCCTACAATGAGCAGTTCTTC.

V usage is TRBV5-4 and J usage is TRBJ2-1; 7 bases are shared with TRBD1. Germline CDR1 is SGHNT and CDR2 is YYREEE (reference sequence). V shed 5 bases and J 6 bases; nucleotides not matched to a gene: 5. The CDR3 is made up of 13 amino acids. Written as DNA, the CDR3 is TGTGCCAGCAGTCCGGGACAGTCCAATGAGCAGTTCTTC. Translated, it gives CASSPGQSNEQFF.

This chain uses TRBV4-3 with TRBJ1-5, with a tentative D call TRBD1 (6 bases). With 0 bases removed from V and 13 bases from J, the gap between germline ends came to 25 bases. Germline values: CDR1 LGHNA, CDR2 YSLEER. CDR3 length: 17 residues. Here the CDR3 DNA reads TGCGCCAGCAGCCAAGATTTTGAAGGGCAGGGGATTTTGATGCAGCATTTT. It specifies CASSQDFEGQGILMQHF.

The sample holds one count of this clone. The chain carries TRBV11-2 and TRBJ1-1; D call uncertain. This CDR3 is built from 14 residues. The germline V gene encodes CDR1 SGHAT and CDR2 FQNNGV. The ends were cut back, 0 bases at V and 4 bases at J, with 9 bases in the middle. The CDR3 loop reads CASSLDPRSTEAFF. The DNA of the CDR3 is TGTGCCAGCAGCTTAGATCCCCGTAGCACTGAAGCTTTCTTT.

The chain joins TRBV5-4 to TRBJ2-7, with 14 bases that match TRBD2. CDR1 is SGHNT and CDR2 is YYREEE in the germline V gene (reference sequence). V was pared by 4 bases and J by 6 bases, with 3 bases of the junction left unmatched. The CDR3 is made up of 14 amino acids. CDR3 sequence: CASSRTSGGREQYF. CDR3 coding DNA: TGTGCCAGCAGCCGGACTAGCGGGGGGCGCGAGCAGTACTTC.

The rearrangement joins TRBV27 to TRBJ2-2; D is undetermined. The germline V gene encodes CDR1 MNHEY and CDR2 SMNVEV (reference sequence). With 3 bases removed from V and 6 bases from J, the gap between germline ends came to 11 bases. The CDR3 consists of 14 residues. The CDR3 here is CASSFDVAAGELFF. As DNA, the CDR3 is TGTGCCAGCAGTTTCGATGTGGCCGCCGGGGAGCTGTTTTTT.

V is TRBV19 and J is TRBJ1-5, with a weak D call TRBD1 (5 bases). This CDR3 comprises 16 residues. Germline loops: CDR1 LNHDA, CDR2 SQIVND (reference sequence). Trimming took 6 bases from V and 4 from J, leaving 19 bases between them. The CDR3 DNA sequence: TGTGCCAGTAGCCAGAGGCGGGGGTTCTTAAATCAGCCCCAGCATTTT. Protein: CASSQRRGFLNQPQHF.

The chain couples TRBV7-6 to TRBJ2-5; maybe TRBD1 (6 bases). Germline-derived CDR1 and CDR2 are SGHVS and FNYEAQ. CDR3 length: 17 amino acids. The V end was cut by 1 base, the J end by 1 base, with 16 bases between. This chain's CDR3 is CASSLEGPTGTQETQYF. The CDR3 DNA follows: TGTGCCAGCAGCTTAGAGGGACCGACAGGTACCCAAGAGACCCAGTACTTC.